This T cell receptor beta chain came from a study of long-term antiretroviral therapy in people with HIV. With survey level as its setting, the immunoSEQ assay was v3.0. Sequenced by immunoSEQ multiplex PCR; TCRdb stores in-frame clones only, minus some. The table has fewer than 25,000 clones, 95% seen once. Trimming took off 2 bases at V and 7 bases at J, with 12 bases between the two ends. Per germline, CDR1 KGHSH and CDR2 LQKENI. CDR3 length equals 13 residues. Details on this clone: The antigen is not known.

Points from the study as a whole: Information on adherence, resistance and therapy changes was unavailable.

The input for sequencing was unsorted PBMCs, taken almost 5 years after starting antiretroviral therapy. This TCR was sampled from a woman aged 45-59 years with HIV. The chain carries TRBV18 and TRBJ2-7, with D possibly matching TRBD2 (6 bases). The CDR3 DNA reads as TGTGCCAGCTCACCAGGCGGGGCCGAAGAGCAGTACTTC. Its translation: CASSPGGAEEQYF.